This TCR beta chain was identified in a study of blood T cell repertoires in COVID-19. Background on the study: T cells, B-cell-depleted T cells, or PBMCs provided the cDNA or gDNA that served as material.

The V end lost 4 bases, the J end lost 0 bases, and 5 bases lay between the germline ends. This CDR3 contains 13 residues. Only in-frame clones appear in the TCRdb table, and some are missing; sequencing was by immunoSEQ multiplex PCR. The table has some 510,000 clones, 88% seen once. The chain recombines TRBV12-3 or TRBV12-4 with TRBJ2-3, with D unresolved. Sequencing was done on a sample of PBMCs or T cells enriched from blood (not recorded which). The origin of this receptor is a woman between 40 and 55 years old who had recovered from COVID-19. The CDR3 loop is CASSSLSTDTQYF. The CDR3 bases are TGTGCCAGCAGTTCGTTGAGCACAGATACGCAGTATTTT.